These T cell receptor beta chains were read from a single sample in a study of cytomegalovirus exposure and HLA in healthy donors. The protocol was immunoSEQ multiplex PCR, while the TCRdb copy is restricted to in-frame clones and leaves out a portion. The table has around 130,000 clones, about 79% seen once; the top ten hold 3%. Sequencing was done on a sample of PBMCs. All receptors derive from a woman aged 18-30 years in good health and CMV-seropositive. CDR3s include the opening cysteine and the closing phenylalanine or tryptophan. Fields, in order: J gene, V gene, clone size, CDR3 protein. Not all rows give a size; the values are once, few, many and, for expanded clones, a class.

>TRBJ2-7|TRBV27|-
CASSLTGQGNEQYF
>TRBJ2-2|TRBV6-4|few
CASSEQLNTGELFF
>TRBJ1-6|TRBV7-9|-
CASRAGDSYNSPLHF
>TRBJ1-5|TRBV6-5|-
CASSSGQGNQPQHF
>TRBJ1-1|TRBV4-1|once
CASSQGYVPGQGEAFF
>TRBJ1-6|TRBV4-1|-
CASSPTPWGRSPLHF
>TRBJ1-1|TRBV6-1|-
CASSPMGQNTEAFF
>TRBJ2-6|TRBV27|-
CASRKSGLPGANVLTF
>TRBJ1-2|TRBV6-1|-
CASKFGWSGYTF
>TRBJ2-5|TRBV4-1|-
CATGSRETQYF
>TRBJ1-4|TRBV2|once
CASSDNEDRGIGFEKLFF
>TRBJ1-6|TRBV11-2|-
CASSLDPLNSPLHF
>TRBJ2-7|TRBV21-1|-
CASSKYRKRSTYEQYF
>TRBJ2-7|TRBV4-1|-
CASSQAAGTGLSYEQYF
>TRBJ2-7|TRBV7-9|-
CASSRRQGPWDEQYF
>TRBJ1-1|TRBV11-2|once
CASSLQQYTEAFF
>TRBJ1-2|TRBV5-1|-
CASSPADYGYTF
>TRBJ1-2|TRBV14|-
CASSQDDRGLRYGYTF
>TRBJ2-7|TRBV18|-
CASSRESSYEQYF
>TRBJ1-1|TRBV29-1|-
CSVVGGGTEAFF
>TRBJ2-3|TRBV4-1|-
CASSQVGRDRGADTQYF
>TRBJ1-1|TRBV19|-
CASPNTEAFF
>TRBJ1-5|TRBV2|-
CASSVTGLSNQPQHF
>TRBJ2-1|TRBV7-9|-
CASSSAPPSGLGEQFF
>TRBJ2-1|TRBV27|-
CASSHGGNEQFF
>TRBJ2-5|TRBV18|few
CASSPAQGAPETQYF
>TRBJ1-6|TRBV28|-
CASRDLPRGSYNSPLHF
>TRBJ2-2|TRBV7-9|-
CAGTTGENTGELFF
>TRBJ2-4|TRBV27|-
CASSYSRLSLAKNIQYF
>TRBJ2-4|TRBV2|-
CASRGGGNIQYF
>TRBJ2-7|TRBV19|-
CASSIRGLGYEQYF
>TRBJ1-1|TRBV6-5|-
CASSPSRTGFEAFF
>TRBJ2-1|TRBV9|-
CASSVGSGGSSYNEQFF
>TRBJ1-5|TRBV19|-
CASSFNRGGNQPQHF
>TRBJ1-2|TRBV28|-
CASSGPGVLYGYTF
>TRBJ2-7|TRBV29-1|-
CSVEERESYEQYF
>TRBJ1-2|TRBV7-9|-
CSSSSGTVNYGYTF
>TRBJ2-5|TRBV7-6|once
CASSQRGGTEETQYF
>TRBJ2-7|TRBV6-5|-
CASSYSNSLSSYEQYF
>TRBJ1-4|TRBV4-2|-
CASSQARGSEKLFF
>TRBJ2-3|TRBV12-5|-
CASGLYSTDTQYF
>TRBJ2-3|TRBV5-5|-
CASSLGTSGITDTQYF
>TRBJ1-2|TRBV7-9|once
CASSPDREDGYTF
>TRBJ2-3|TRBV5-3|-
CARSFKTSGGDPDTQYF
>TRBJ2-4|TRBV2|-
CASSEISKNIQYF
>TRBJ2-3|TRBV7-6|-
CASSLANGGKTDTQYF
>TRBJ1-2|TRBV7-9|few
CASSLDGNGYTF
>TRBJ2-3|TRBV4-1|-
CASSQAVKSGGAHTQYF
>TRBJ1-1|TRBV27|once
CASRQGGRTEAFF
>TRBJ2-1|TRBV29-1|-
CSQTGEKNGEQFF
>TRBJ2-5|TRBV7-6|-
CASSPTFTQETQYF
>TRBJ1-1|TRBV6-5|once
CASSTTVRNTEAFF
>TRBJ2-2|TRBV7-9|-
CASSLGGHNTGELFF